This T cell receptor beta chain was obtained from a study of T cell responses to AZD1222 COVID-19 vaccine. Study-level results: Targeting of unmutated variant regions was reportedly seen in nearly half of spike-specific TCRs.

Generated by immunoSEQ multiplex PCR, the TCRdb table keeps only in-frame clones and is missing some. The data show around 160,000 clones, with under 95% seen just once and approximately 2% held by the top ten. Germline V gives CDR1 LNHNV, CDR2 YYDKDF (reference sequence). This CDR3 region has 15 residues. V lost 5 bases, J lost 1 base, and 14 bases lay in between. Concerning this clone itself: Its antigen is currently unknown.

This specimen was peripheral blood, taken on day 0 of AZD1222 vaccination. The chain joins TRBV15 to TRBJ2-5; a possible D gene is TRBD1 (6 bases). The origin of this receptor is an adult in good health. CDR3 sequence: CATSAPGALQETQYF. The CDR3 DNA reads as TGTGCCACCAGCGCTCCAGGGGCTCTCCAAGAGACCCAGTACTTC.